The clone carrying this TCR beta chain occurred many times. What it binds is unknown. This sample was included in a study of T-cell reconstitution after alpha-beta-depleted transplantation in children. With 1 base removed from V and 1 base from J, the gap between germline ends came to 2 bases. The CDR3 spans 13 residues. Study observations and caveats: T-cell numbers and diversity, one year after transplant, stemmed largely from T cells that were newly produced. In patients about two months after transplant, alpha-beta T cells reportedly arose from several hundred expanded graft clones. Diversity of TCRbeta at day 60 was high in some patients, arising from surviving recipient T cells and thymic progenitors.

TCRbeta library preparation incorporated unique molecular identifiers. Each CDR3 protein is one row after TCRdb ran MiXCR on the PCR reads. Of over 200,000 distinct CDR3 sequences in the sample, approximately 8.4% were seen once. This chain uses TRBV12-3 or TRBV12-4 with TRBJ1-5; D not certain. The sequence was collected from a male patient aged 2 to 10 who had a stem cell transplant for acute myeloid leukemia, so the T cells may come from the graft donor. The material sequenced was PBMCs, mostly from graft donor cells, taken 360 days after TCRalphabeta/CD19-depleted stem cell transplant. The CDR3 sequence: CASSLDSNQPQHF. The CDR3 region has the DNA TGTGCCAGCAGTTTAGACAGCAATCAGCCCCAGCATTTT.